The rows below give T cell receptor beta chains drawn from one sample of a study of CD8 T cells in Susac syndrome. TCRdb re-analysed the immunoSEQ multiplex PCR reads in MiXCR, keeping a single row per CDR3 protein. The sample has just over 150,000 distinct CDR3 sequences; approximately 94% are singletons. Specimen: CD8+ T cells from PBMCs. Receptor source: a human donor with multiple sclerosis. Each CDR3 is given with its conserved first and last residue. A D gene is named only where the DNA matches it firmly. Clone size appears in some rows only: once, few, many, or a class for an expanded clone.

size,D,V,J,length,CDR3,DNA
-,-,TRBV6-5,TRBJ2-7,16,CASSYSSGETEYEQYF,TGTGCCAGCAGTTACTCGTCAGGGGAGACGGAGTACGAGCAGTACTTC
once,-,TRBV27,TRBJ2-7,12,CASSHGPYEQYF,TGTGCCAGCAGTCATGGCCCTTACGAGCAGTACTTC
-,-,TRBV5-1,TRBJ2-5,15,CASSKIGGPGETQYF,TGCGCCAGCAGTAAGATCGGGGGGCCCGGGGAGACCCAGTACTTC
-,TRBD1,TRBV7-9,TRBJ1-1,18,CASSLVGTGVVINTEAFF,TGTGCCAGCAGCTTAGTAGGGACAGGGGTTGTAATCAACACTGAAGCTTTCTTT
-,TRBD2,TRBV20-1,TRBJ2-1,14,CSARGPGGYNEQFF,TGCAGTGCTAGAGGTCCGGGGGGTTACAATGAGCAGTTCTTC
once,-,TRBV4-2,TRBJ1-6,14,CASSQALWTSPLHF,TGTGCCAGCAGCCAAGCGCTATGGACTTCACCCCTCCACTTT
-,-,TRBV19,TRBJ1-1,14,CASRDVGENTEAFF,TGTGCCAGTAGAGATGTGGGTGAGAACACTGAAGCTTTCTTT
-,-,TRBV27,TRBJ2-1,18,CASSLVVRAGAPRDEQFF,TGTGCCAGCAGTTTAGTCGTTCGGGCGGGGGCCCCAAGGGATGAGCAGTTCTTC
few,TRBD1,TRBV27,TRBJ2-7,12,CASRTGPNEQYF,TGTGCCAGTAGGACAGGGCCCAACGAGCAGTACTTC
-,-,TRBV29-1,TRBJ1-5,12,CSVEGGNHPQHF,TGCAGCGTTGAAGGGGGCAATCACCCCCAGCATTTT
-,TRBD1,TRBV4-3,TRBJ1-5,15,CASSLGQISNQPQHF,TGCGCCAGCAGCCTGGGACAGATTAGCAATCAGCCCCAGCATTTT
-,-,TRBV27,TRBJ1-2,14,CASSLSPRGDGYTF,TGTGCCAGCAGTTTATCTCCCAGGGGAGATGGCTACACCTTC
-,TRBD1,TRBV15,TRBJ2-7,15,CATRASGTGFYEQYF,TGTGCCACCCGCGCATCCGGGACAGGTTTCTACGAGCAGTACTTC
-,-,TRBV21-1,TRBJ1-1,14,CASSKAKGGTEAFF,TGTGCCAGCAGCAAAGCCAAAGGTGGGACTGAAGCTTTCTTT
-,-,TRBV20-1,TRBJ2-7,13,CSASEGSTYEQYF,TGCAGTGCTAGTGAGGGCTCAACCTACGAGCAGTACTTC
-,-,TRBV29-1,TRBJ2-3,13,CSVGQPGTDTQYF,TGCAGCGTTGGGCAGCCTGGCACAGATACGCAGTATTTT
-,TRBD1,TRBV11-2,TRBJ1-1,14,CASRDRGPDTEAFF,TGTGCCAGCCGGGACAGGGGGCCGGACACTGAAGCTTTCTTT
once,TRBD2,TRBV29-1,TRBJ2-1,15,CSVDGARGKNNEQFF,TGCAGCGTTGATGGCGCGCGGGGGAAGAACAATGAGCAGTTCTTC
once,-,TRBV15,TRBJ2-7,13,CATSTGWVNEQYF,TGTGCCACCAGCACGGGGTGGGTGAACGAGCAGTACTTC
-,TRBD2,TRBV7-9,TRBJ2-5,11,CASGDQETQYF,TGTGCAAGCGGGGATCAAGAGACCCAGTACTTC
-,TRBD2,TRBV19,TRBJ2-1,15,CASSILAGYYNEQFF,TGTGCCAGTAGTATCCTAGCGGGGTACTACAATGAGCAGTTCTTC
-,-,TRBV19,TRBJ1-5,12,CASSEGNQPQHF,TGTGCCAGTAGCGAGGGAAATCAGCCCCAGCATTTT
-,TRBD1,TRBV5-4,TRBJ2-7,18,CASSLFPVGQGNFDEQYF,TGTGCCAGCAGCTTGTTTCCGGTGGGACAGGGGAATTTCGACGAGCAGTACTTC
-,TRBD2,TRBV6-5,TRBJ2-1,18,CASSYVPPTSREENEQFF,TGTGCCAGCAGTTACGTCCCTCCGACTAGCCGAGAGGAGAATGAGCAGTTCTTC
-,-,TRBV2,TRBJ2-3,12,CASLGSTDTQYF,TGTGCCAGCCTCGGGAGCACAGATACGCAGTATTTT
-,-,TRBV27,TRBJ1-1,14,CASTIAGSGTEAFF,TGTGCCAGCACCATTGCAGGGAGTGGTACTGAAGCTTTCTTT
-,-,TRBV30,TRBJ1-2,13,CAWSVGAGSGYTF,TGTGCCTGGAGTGTAGGAGCAGGGTCTGGCTACACCTTC
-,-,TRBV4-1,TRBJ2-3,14,CASSREGETDTQYF,TGCGCCAGCAGCCGTGAGGGTGAAACAGATACGCAGTATTTT
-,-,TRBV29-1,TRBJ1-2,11,CSVPIMNGYTF,TGCAGCGTTCCCATCATGAATGGCTACACCTTC